This record looks at one TCR beta chain sequence and its context. What it binds is unknown. This CDR3 spans 12 amino acids. CDR1 and CDR2 from the germline V gene are SGHNT and YYREEE (reference sequence). This entry is derived from a study of cytomegalovirus exposure and HLA in healthy donors. Study-wide findings and caveats: The authors listed 164 TCR beta chains as cytomegalovirus-associated. Most TCRs appeared rarely, but some public TCRs recurred in many donors. The study reported that TCR beta sequences accurately predicted HLA-A and HLA-B alleles in most subjects. Differences between HLA loci emerged in a later analysis of TCR association rates, with DRB1 most and HLA-C fewest.

Use of 60 Vbeta and 13 Jbeta primers characterized the PCR. Libraries were prepared by immunoSEQ multiplex PCR; TCRdb keeps only in-frame clonotypes and omits some of them. The sample has around 100,000 clones, 76% seen once. The chain uses TRBV5-4 and TRBJ2-5; D gene unclear. Judging by the DNA end, TRBJ2-7 fits better; the J call may be wrong. The sequenced material came from PBMCs. This sequence originates from a woman between 18 and 30 years old in good health and CMV-seropositive. Here the CDR3 reads CASSVGRGEQYF. CDR3 coding DNA: TGTGCCAGCAGCGTCGGCCGAGGCGAGCAGTACTTC.